This T cell receptor (beta chain) was identified in a study of OX40 agonist ivuxolimab in advanced cancers. Background on the whole study: Ivuxolimab was an agonistic, fully human IgG2 monoclonal antibody directed against OX40 (CD134), a costimulatory receptor. Intravenous ivuxolimab was administered to patients every 2 weeks at six dose levels: 0.01, 0.1, 0.3, 1.5, 3 and 10 mg/kg. Among the roughly 52 dose-escalation patients, around 19 had hepatocellular carcinoma, approximately 15 melanoma, 9 renal cell carcinoma and 9 head and neck cancer. The dose-escalation cohort was 82.7% male with a mean age of approximately 60 years, ranging from roughly 20 to 80. Patients were allowed to have had prior anti-PD-1, anti-PD-L1 or anti-CTLA-4 therapy, and around two fifths of the dose-escalation patients had been treated with checkpoint inhibitors. Partial responses were achieved by three dose-escalation patients, of whom one had hepatocellular carcinoma and two had cutaneous melanoma. The purpose of peripheral TCRbeta sequencing was to test whether ivuxolimab changed TCR sequence diversity and led to clonal T-cell expansion. The paper describes the monotherapy dose-escalation part (N = 52 patients) of the phase I trial of ivuxolimab. Overall study outcomes, separate from this receptor: After ivuxolimab, CD8+ T cells had more expanded clones than CD4+ T cells on average. In the 0.1-3.0 mg/kg groups, partial responders were among the patients with the lowest normalized peripheral clonal expansion, particularly in CD8+ T cells. Low levels of normalized T-cell clonal expansion were also seen in some nonresponding patients. Which antigens the clonally expanded peripheral T cells were specific for was not determined. At doses of 0.1 to 3.0 mg/kg, clonal expansion of both CD4+ and CD8+ blood T cells was observed from baseline to week 6.

In regard to this clone: What antigen it recognizes has not been identified. No base quality values were provided; no much bigger clone lies one nucleotide off.

Genomic DNA was isolated from the sorted cells so that the TCRbeta CDR3 region could be sequenced. The immunoSEQ Assay was used to sequence the TCRbeta CDR3 regions. As stored in TCRdb, this immuneACCESS dataset retains in-frame rearrangements with V and J assigned. A fraction of the clones does not appear; measured against another copy, unresolved V genes explain less than half of the discrepancy, and the remainder lacks a known reason. Present in this sample are some 83,000 clones, about four fifths of which were seen just once. The top ten hold approximately 7.4% of the sample. V was cut back by 0 bases and J by 0 bases, leaving a gap of 14 bases between them. The CDR3 goes from the cysteine to the phenylalanine over 17 residues. The entry retains the CDR3 DNA only, 51 bases that are in frame from base 1. From the germline V gene, CDR1 is KGHSH and CDR2 is LQKENI. Patients with autoimmune disease history or receiving systemic immunosuppression were excluded from the trial. Peripheral blood for TCR sequencing was collected from all dose cohorts at baseline, on cycle 4 day 1, and on cycle 7 day 1. Samples were obtained from an open-label, multicenter, first-in-human phase I dose-escalation trial of ivuxolimab. Adults with locally advanced or metastatic melanoma, renal cell carcinoma, hepatocellular carcinoma or head and neck squamous cell carcinoma were enrolled in the trial. CD4+ and CD8+ T cells were sorted separately from peripheral blood before TCR sequencing.

The sequence was obtained from an adult with an advanced solid tumor such as melanoma, head and neck, liver or kidney cancer. This receptor chain uses TRBV18 and TRBJ1-1; no D gene call is confident. The sample was CD4+ or CD8+ T cells sorted from blood, taken in a trial of the OX40 agonist ivuxolimab. The CDR3 reads as follows: CASSPPQEFGMNTEAFF. The sequence in DNA is TGTGCCAGCTCACCACCGCAAGAGTTCGGTATGAACACTGAAGCTTTCTTT.